The clone carrying this T cell receptor (beta chain) showed up many times. This entry comes from a study of response to subunit inactivated influenza vaccine. In TCRdb, the RT-PCR reads were re-called with MiXCR into one record per CDR3 protein. Of more than 550,000 distinct CDR3 sequences listed, about 11% are singletons. The CDR3 is 15 residues long. Germline values: CDR1 MGHRA, CDR2 YSYEKL. V lost 1 base, J lost 1 base, and 8 bases lay in between. These sequences were also reported in another study, on T cells expressing NK-cell markers. Turning to that study: UMIs were included in TCR beta cDNA generated by 5'RACE template switching. Within the sequenced cohort of eight donors, seven exhibited HCMV seropositivity and one was seronegative.

V is TRBV4-1 and J is TRBJ1-5; perhaps TRBD1 as D (5 bases). Sequencing used PBMCs from blood, obtained on the day of vaccination. The TCR comes from a middle-aged man who received an inactivated influenza vaccine. The CDR3 nucleotides are TGCGCCAGCAGCCAAGTCCGGGACAGCAATCAGCCCCAGCATTTT. It encodes CASSQVRDSNQPQHF.